This record looks at one TCR beta chain sequence and its context. As originally analysed: Reference gene primer amplification gave nucleated cell count estimates. The method was immunoSEQ multiplex PCR; TCRdb's version includes in-frame clones alone and lacks a portion of them. The DNA was the basis for D and trimming; V, J and clone size are from that table. The sample yields more than 85,000 clones, approximately 72% seen once. This specimen belongs to a study of blood T cell repertoires in COVID-19. In the study overall: Sites in the United States, Italy and Spain provided acute and convalescent COVID-19 samples.

The sequencing input was peripheral blood. The receptor comes from a woman in her seventies with acute or convalescent COVID-19.

In DNA, the CDR3 is TGTGCCAGCAGCCCCAGGCATAATTCACCCCTCCACTTT. Its protein product is CASSPRHNSPLHF. The chain combines TRBV6-5 with TRBJ1-6; D call uncertain. Per the germline V gene, CDR1 is MNHEY and CDR2 is SVGAGI. The CDR3 extends over 13 amino acids. V was cut by 6 bases and J by 5 bases, with 8 bases left in between.